This T cell receptor (beta chain) was recorded in a study of blood T cell repertoires in COVID-19. Per the germline V gene, CDR1 is SEHNR and CDR2 is FQNEAQ (reference sequence). The CDR3 runs 14 residues. Trimming pared 2 bases from V and 4 bases from J, leaving 11 bases between. Authors' data handling: Cell counts per sample came from amplifying reference gene primers. The assay was immunoSEQ multiplex PCR, and TCRdb's table has in-frame clones only and misses some. Clonal size and the V and J genes are those of that table, whereas D and trimming came from the DNA. The table lists over 200,000 clones, about 85% of them singletons.

Input material: PBMCs or T cells enriched from blood (not recorded which). The rearrangement joins TRBV7-9 to TRBJ1-2; TRBD1 might be the D (6 bases). This receptor was taken from a man aged 30 to 45 who had recovered from COVID-19. The CDR3 nucleotides read TGTGCCAGCAGCTTAAACGACAGGCCCTATGGCTACACCTTC. This gives the protein CASSLNDRPYGYTF.